The sample holds a few counts of the clone carrying this T cell receptor (beta chain). Antigen: not known. The sort gate was single viable CD3+CD4+CD8-CD45RO+ cells for memory CD4+ T cells. After thawing, CD4+ T cells were positively selected. Authors' methods: Out-of-frame sequences were removed, leaving around 2,000,000 distinct TCRbeta sequences. Generated by immunoSEQ multiplex PCR, the TCRdb table keeps only in-frame clones and is missing some. V and J calls and clone size are as listed in that table; D and trimming were resolved from the DNA. Among some 39,000 clones listed, roughly 77% were seen once. The record originates from a study of memory CD4+ T cells and cytomegalovirus serostatus. Study background: Of the healthy Belgian adults, under 10 were CMV seropositive and more than 20 seronegative. Regarding the study as a whole: Of 150 to 200 reported CMV TCRbeta sequences, some 70 were found in memory CD4+ repertoires.

The CDR3 consists of 13 residues. Trimming took 5 bases from V and 5 from J, leaving 10 bases between them. Germline CDR1 is MDHEN and CDR2 is SYDVKM. The V gene is TRBV28, the J gene TRBJ1-5; D not certain. Sequencing was performed on memory CD4+ T cells from blood. This TCR was recovered from an adult in good health and CMV-seronegative. CDR3 residues: CASSQPRDQPQHF. The CDR3 DNA sequence: TGTGCCAGCAGTCAACCGAGGGATCAGCCCCAGCATTTT.